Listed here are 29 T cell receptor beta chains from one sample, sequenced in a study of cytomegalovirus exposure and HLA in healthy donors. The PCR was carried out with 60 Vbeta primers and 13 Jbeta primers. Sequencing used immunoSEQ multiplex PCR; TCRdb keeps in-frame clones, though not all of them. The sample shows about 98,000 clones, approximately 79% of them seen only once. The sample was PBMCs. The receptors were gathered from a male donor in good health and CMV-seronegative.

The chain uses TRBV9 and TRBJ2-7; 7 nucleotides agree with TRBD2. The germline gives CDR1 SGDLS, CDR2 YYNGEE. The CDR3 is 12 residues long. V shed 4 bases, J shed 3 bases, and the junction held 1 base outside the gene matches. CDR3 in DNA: TGTGCCAGCAGCCCGGGGGGCTACGAGCAGTACTTC. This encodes CASSPGGYEQYF.

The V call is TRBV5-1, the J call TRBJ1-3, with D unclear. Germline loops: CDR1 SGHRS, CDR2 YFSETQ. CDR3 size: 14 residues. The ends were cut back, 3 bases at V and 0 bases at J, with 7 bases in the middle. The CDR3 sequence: CASSSIDSGNTIYF. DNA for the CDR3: TGCGCCAGCAGCTCAATAGACTCTGGAAACACCATATATTTT.

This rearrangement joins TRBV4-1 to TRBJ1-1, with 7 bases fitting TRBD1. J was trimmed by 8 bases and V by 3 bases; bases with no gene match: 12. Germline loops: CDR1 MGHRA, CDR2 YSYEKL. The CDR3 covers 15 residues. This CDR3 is CASSHAKGAYREAFF. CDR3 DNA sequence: TGCGCCAGCAGCCATGCTAAGGGGGCGTATCGAGAAGCTTTCTTT.

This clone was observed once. CDR3 residues: CASSLGTGDLHEQYF. The CDR3 DNA reads as TGTGCCAGCAGCCTCGGGACAGGGGATCTACACGAGCAGTACTTC. The rearrangement joins TRBV7-9 to TRBJ2-7, with 10 bases that match TRBD1. V lost 5 bases and J lost 5; bases outside the gene matches: 9. The CDR3 spans 15 residues. CDR1 and CDR2 from the germline V gene are SEHNR and FQNEAQ (reference sequence).

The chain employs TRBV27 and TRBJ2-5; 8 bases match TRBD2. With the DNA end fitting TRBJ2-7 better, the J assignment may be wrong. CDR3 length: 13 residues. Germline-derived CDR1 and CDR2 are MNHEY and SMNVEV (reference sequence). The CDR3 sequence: CASSYSGKHEQYF. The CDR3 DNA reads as TGTGCCAGCAGTTATAGCGGGAAACACGAGCAGTACTTC.

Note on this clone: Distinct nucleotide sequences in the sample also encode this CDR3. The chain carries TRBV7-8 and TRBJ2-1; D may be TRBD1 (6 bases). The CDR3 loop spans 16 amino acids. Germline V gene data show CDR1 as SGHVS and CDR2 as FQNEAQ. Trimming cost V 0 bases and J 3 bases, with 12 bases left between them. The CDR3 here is CASSLAEQGYYNEQFF. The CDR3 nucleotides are TGTGCCAGCAGCTTAGCCGAACAGGGTTACTACAATGAGCAGTTCTTC.

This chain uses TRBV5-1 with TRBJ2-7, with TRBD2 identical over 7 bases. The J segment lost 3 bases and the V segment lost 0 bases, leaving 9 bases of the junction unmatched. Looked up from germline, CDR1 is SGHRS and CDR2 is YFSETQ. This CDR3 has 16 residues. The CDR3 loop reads CASSLEAGAGGYEQYF. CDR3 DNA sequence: TGCGCCAGCAGCTTGGAGGCGGGAGCGGGTGGCTACGAGCAGTACTTC.

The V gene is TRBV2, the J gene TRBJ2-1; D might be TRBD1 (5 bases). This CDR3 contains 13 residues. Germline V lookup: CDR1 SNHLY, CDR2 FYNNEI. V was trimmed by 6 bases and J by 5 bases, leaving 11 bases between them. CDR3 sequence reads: CASSVDRHNEQFF. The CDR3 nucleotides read TGTGCCAGCAGCGTAGACAGACACAATGAGCAGTTCTTC.

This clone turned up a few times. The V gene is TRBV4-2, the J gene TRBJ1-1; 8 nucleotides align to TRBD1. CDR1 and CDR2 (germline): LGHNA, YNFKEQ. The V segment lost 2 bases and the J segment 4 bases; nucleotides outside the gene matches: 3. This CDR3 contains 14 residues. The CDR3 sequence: CASSQTTGGTEAFF. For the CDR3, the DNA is TGTGCCAGCAGCCAAACAACAGGGGGCACTGAAGCTTTCTTT.

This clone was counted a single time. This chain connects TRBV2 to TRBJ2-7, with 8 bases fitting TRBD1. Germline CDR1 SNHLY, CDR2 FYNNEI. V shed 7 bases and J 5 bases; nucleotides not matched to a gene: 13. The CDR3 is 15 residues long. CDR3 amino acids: CASKSEGRGRDEQYF. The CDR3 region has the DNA TGTGCCAGCAAGTCTGAGGGCAGGGGGCGAGACGAGCAGTACTTC.

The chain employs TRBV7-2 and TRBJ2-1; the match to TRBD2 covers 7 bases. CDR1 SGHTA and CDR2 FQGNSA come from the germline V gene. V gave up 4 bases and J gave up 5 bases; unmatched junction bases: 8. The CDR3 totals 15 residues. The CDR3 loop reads CASSSTSSAHNEQFF. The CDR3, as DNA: TGTGCCAGCAGCTCGACTAGCTCTGCCCACAATGAGCAGTTCTTC.

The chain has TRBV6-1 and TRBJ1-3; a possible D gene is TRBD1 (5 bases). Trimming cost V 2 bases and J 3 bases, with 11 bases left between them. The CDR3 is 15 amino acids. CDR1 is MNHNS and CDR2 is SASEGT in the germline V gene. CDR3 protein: CASSESRARGNTIYF. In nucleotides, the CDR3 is TGTGCCAGCAGTGAAAGCAGGGCGCGTGGAAACACCATATATTTT.

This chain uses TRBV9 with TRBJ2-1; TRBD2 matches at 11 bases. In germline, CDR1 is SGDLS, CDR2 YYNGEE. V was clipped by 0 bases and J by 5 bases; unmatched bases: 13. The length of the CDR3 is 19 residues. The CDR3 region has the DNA TGTGCCAGCAGCGTAGACGTAGGGGGACTAGCGGACGAGAACAATGAGCAGTTCTTC. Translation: CASSVDVGGLADENNEQFF.

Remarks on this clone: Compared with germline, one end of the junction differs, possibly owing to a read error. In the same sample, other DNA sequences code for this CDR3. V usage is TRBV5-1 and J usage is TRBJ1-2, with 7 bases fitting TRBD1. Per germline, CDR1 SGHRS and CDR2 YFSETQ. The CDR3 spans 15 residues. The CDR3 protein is CASSSNRGIDYGYTF. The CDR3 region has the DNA TGCGCCAGCAGTTCCAACAGGGGTATCGACTATGGCTACACCTTT.

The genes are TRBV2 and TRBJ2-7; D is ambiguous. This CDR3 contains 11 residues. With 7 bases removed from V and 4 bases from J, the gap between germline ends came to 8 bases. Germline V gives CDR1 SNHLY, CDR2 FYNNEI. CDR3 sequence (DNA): TGTGCCAGCACCCTAGAGTACGAGCAGTACTTC. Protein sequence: CASTLEYEQYF. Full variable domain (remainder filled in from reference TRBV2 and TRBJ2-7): EPEVTQTPSHQVTQMGQEVILRCVPISNHLYFYWYRQILGQKVEFLVSFYNNEISEKSEIFDDQFSVERPDGSNFTLKIRSTKLEDSAMYFCASTLEYEQYFGPGTRLTVT.

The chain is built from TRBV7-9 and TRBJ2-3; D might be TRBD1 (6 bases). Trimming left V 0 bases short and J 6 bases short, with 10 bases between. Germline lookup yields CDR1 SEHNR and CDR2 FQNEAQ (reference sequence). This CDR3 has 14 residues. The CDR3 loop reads CASSLAQGWDTQYF. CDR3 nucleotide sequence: TGTGCCAGCAGCTTAGCCCAGGGGTGGGATACGCAGTATTTT.

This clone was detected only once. CDR3 DNA sequence: TGTGCCAGCAGTTTCATCCGGGACAGGGGGACCTACGAGCAGTACTTC. As protein: CASSFIRDRGTYEQYF. The chain carries TRBV6-5 and TRBJ2-7; 11 nucleotides agree with TRBD1. This CDR3 contains 16 residues. CDR1 and CDR2 from the germline V gene are MNHEY and SVGAGI. V lost 4 bases and J lost 2; bases outside the gene matches: 7.

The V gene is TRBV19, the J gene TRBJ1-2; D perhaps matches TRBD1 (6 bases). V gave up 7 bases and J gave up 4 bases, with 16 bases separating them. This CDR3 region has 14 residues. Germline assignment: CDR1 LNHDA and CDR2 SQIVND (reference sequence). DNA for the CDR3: TGTGCCAGTACCACTCCAGGGGAGGGCTATGGCTACACCTTC. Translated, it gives CASTTPGEGYGYTF. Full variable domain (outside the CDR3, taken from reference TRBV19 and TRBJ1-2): DGGITQSPKYLFRKEGQNVTLSCEQNLNHDAMYWYRQDPGQGLRLIYYSQIVNDFQKGDIAEGYSVSREKKESFPLTVTSAQKNPTAFYLCASTTPGEGYGYTFGSGTRLTVV.

The CDR3 reads CASSQDQITRSETQYF. For the CDR3, the DNA is TGCGCCAGCAGCCAAGATCAGATCACCAGATCCGAGACCCAGTACTTC. This chain connects TRBV4-1 to TRBJ2-5; D call uncertain. The CDR3 runs 16 residues. V lost 0 bases and J lost 5, with 16 bases in between. Looked up from germline, CDR1 is MGHRA and CDR2 is YSYEKL.

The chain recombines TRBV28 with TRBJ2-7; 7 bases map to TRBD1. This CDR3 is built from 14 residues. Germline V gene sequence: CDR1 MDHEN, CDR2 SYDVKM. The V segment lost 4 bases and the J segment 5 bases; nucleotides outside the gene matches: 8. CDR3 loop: CASSYMTGSHEQYF. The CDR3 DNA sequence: TGTGCCAGCAGTTATATGACAGGGTCCCACGAGCAGTACTTC.

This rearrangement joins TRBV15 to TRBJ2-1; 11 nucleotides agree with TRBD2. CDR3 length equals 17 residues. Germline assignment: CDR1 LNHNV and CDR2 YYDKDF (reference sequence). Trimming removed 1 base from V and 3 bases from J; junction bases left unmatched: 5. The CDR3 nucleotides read TGTGCCACCAGCAGAGGAGATAGCGGGGGGGACTACAATGAGCAGTTCTTC. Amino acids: CATSRGDSGGDYNEQFF.

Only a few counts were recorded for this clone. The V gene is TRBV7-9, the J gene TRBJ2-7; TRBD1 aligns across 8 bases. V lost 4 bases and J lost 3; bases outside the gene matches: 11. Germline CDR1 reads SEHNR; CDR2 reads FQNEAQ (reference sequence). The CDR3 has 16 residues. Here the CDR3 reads CASSSGQGGLNYEQYF. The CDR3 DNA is TGTGCCAGCAGCTCCGGACAGGGAGGCTTAAACTACGAGCAGTACTTC.

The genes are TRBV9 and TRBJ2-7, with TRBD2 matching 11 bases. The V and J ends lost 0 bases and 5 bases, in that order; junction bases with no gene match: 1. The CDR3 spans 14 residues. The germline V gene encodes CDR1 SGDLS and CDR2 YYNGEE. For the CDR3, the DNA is TGTGCCAGCAGCGTAGGACTAGCGGGGCACGAGCAGTACTTC. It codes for CASSVGLAGHEQYF.

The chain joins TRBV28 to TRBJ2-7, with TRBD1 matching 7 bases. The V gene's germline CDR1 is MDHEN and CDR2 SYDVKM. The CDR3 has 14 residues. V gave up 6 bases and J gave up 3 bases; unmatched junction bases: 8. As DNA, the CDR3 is TGTGCCAGCAGGCCACCGGGACAGTACTACGAGCAGTACTTC. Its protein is CASRPPGQYYEQYF.

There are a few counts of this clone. CDR3 nucleotide sequence: TGTGCCAGCAGTAATCCCGGGTTCACAGGGGGTACCACTGAAGCTTTCTTT. Translation gives CASSNPGFTGGTTEAFF. The V gene is TRBV27, the J gene TRBJ1-1, with 8 positions matching TRBD1. Germline lookup yields CDR1 MNHEY and CDR2 SMNVEV (reference sequence). V dropped 5 bases and J dropped 4; count of bases not matched to a gene: 15. The CDR3 sequence is 17 residues long.

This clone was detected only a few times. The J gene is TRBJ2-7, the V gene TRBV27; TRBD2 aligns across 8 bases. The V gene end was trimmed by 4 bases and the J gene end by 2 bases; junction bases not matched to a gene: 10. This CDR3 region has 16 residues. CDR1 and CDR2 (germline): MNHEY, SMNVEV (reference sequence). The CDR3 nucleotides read TGTGCCAGCAGTTCCCCCCCACTAGCGGAAGCCTACGAGCAGTACTTC. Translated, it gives CASSSPPLAEAYEQYF.

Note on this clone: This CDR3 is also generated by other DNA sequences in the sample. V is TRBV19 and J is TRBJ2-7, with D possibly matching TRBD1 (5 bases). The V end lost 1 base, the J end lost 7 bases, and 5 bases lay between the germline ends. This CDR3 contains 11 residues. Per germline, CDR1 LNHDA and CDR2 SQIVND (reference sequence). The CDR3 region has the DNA TGTGCCAGTAGTATAGCAGGGGAGCAGTACTTC. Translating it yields CASSIAGEQYF.

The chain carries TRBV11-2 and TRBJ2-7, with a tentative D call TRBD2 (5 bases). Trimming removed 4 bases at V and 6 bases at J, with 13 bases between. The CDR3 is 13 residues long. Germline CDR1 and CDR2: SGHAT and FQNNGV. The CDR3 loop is CASSYGIPREQYF. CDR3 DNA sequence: TGTGCCAGCAGCTACGGGATCCCCCGCGAGCAGTACTTC.

The CDR3 region has the DNA TGTGCCACCGTCCGGGACAGGGATATAACTGAAGCTTTCTTT. Translated, it gives CATVRDRDITEAFF. The J gene is TRBJ1-1, the V gene TRBV6-6, with 9 bases identical to TRBD1. Trimming took 10 bases from V and 5 from J; bases not matched to a gene: 11. The CDR3 is made up of 14 amino acids. Per the germline V gene, CDR1 is MNHNY and CDR2 is SVGAGI (reference sequence).